This TCR beta chain was observed in a study of T cells in Graves' hyperthyroidism and ophthalmopathy. The study, taken as a whole, reports: Stable hyperthyroidism was told apart from ophthalmopathy by a model built on 13 V-J features.

This CDR3 spans 12 amino acids. The germline gives CDR1 LGHDT, CDR2 YNNKEL (reference sequence). Trimming stripped 3 bases from V and 5 bases from J, with 7 bases between. This clonotype was observed a handful of times. Its antigen remains unknown. It was RNA transcripts that yielded the amplified TCR beta CDR3 regions. Initially, a first-round RT-PCR of the TCR CDR3 employed the HTBI primer set. TCRdb ran MiXCR on the multiplex PCR reads and lists one entry per CDR3 protein. Found here are fewer than 350,000 distinct CDR3 sequences, roughly 20% of them singletons; the top ten hold around 50%. Sequencing was done on a sample of blood. The chain recombines TRBV3-1 with TRBJ1-1; D is possibly TRBD1 (5 bases). The receptor's source is a woman aged 50 to 60 with Graves' hyperthyroidism. CDR3 sequence reads: CASSQGPTEAFF. The DNA of the CDR3 is TGTGCCAGCAGCCAGGGGCCAACTGAAGCTTTCTTT.